One T cell receptor (beta chain) is described in this entry. Methods used by the authors: Cell counts per sample came from amplifying reference gene primers. Clones were sequenced by immunoSEQ multiplex PCR, and TCRdb holds only the in-frame ones, with some missing. V and J calls and clone size are given by that table; D and trimming were obtained from the DNA. The sample yields about 230,000 clones, around 83% seen once. This specimen comes from a study of blood T cell repertoires in COVID-19. Study context: Some COVID-19 samples were acute and others convalescent; all came from the United States, Italy and Spain.

This CDR3 region has 17 residues. Germline V CDR1 and CDR2: WNHNN, SYGVQD (reference sequence). V was cut by 0 bases and J by 2 bases, with 16 bases left in between. Specimen: peripheral blood. This chain joins TRBV10-1 and TRBJ1-2; D not certain. The clonotype comes from a man in his forties or fifties with active or convalescent COVID-19. CDR3 region: CASSESKRPERNYGYTF. Here the CDR3 DNA reads TGCGCCAGCAGTGAGTCGAAACGCCCGGAGAGAAACTATGGCTACACCTTC.